A single sample gave rise to the 12 T cell receptor beta chains below, sequenced in a study of blood T cell repertoires in COVID-19. Assay: immunoSEQ multiplex PCR; the TCRdb copy retains only in-frame clones and omits some. The profile shows about 150,000 clones, over 80% of them singletons. Sequencing was done on a sample of peripheral blood. These receptors all stem from a man older than 75 with acute or convalescent COVID-19.

This clone occurred a few times. The J gene is TRBJ2-6, the V gene TRBV9; 9 positions agree with TRBD1. This CDR3 is 19 amino acids long. The ends lost 0 bases at V and 1 base at J; junction bases unmatched: 8. Germline lookup yields CDR1 SGDLS and CDR2 YYNGEE. The CDR3 sequence is CASSVVGTGTRSGANVLTF. The DNA of the CDR3 is TGTGCCAGCAGCGTAGTGGGGACAGGGACGCGGTCTGGGGCCAACGTCCTGACTTTC.

This chain uses TRBV27 with TRBJ1-4; D is possibly TRBD1 (6 bases). The CDR3 covers 14 residues. The germline gives CDR1 MNHEY, CDR2 SMNVEV (reference sequence). V lost 3 bases and J 8 bases, leaving 13 bases between the germline ends. The CDR3 nucleotides read TGTGCCAGCAGTTTTTGGGGGCCGGGGGAAAAACTGTTTTTT. Amino acids: CASSFWGPGEKLFF.

The genes are TRBV5-4 and TRBJ2-5; the match to TRBD2 covers 15 bases. In germline, CDR1 is SGHNT, CDR2 YYREEE (reference sequence). The CDR3 extends over 16 amino acids. Trimming removed 4 bases from V and 1 base from J; junction bases left unmatched: 2. This chain's CDR3 is CASSGLAGGGQETQYF. The CDR3 DNA reads as TGTGCCAGCAGCGGACTAGCGGGAGGGGGCCAAGAGACCCAGTACTTC.

The chain combines TRBV5-6 with TRBJ1-1; the D is unclear. Germline V lookup: CDR1 SGHDT, CDR2 YYEEEE. Trimming stripped 1 base from V and 4 bases from J, with 8 bases between. The CDR3 is 13 amino acids. The CDR3 nucleotides read TGTGCCAGCAGCTTGCGGCGGAGCACTGAAGCTTTCTTT. This translates into CASSLRRSTEAFF. The variable domain in full, completed from reference TRBV5-6 and TRBJ1-1, reads DAGVTQSPTHLIKTRGQQVTLRCSPKSGHDTVSWYQQALGQGPQFIFQYYEEEERQRGNFPDRFSGHQFPNYSSELNVNALLLGDSALYLCASSLRRSTEAFFGQGTRLTVV.

The genes are TRBV24-1 and TRBJ1-2; D unresolved. Germline lookup yields CDR1 KGHDR and CDR2 SFDVKD. Trimming left V 3 bases short and J 6 bases short, with 16 bases between. The CDR3 totals 15 residues. The CDR3 sequence: CATSDPTRLGDGYTF. CDR3 bases: TGTGCCACCAGTGATCCCACACGCCTCGGGGATGGCTACACCTTC.

The rearrangement uses TRBV10-3 and TRBJ2-5; no definite D call. This CDR3 is built from 12 residues. The V end was cut by 3 bases, the J end by 0 bases, with 2 bases between. Germline V lookup: CDR1 ENHRY, CDR2 SYGVKD. The CDR3 coding sequence is TGTGCCATCAGTGACTACCAAGAGACCCAGTACTTC. It translates to CAISDYQETQYF.

The genes are TRBV15 and TRBJ1-2; no clear D gene. The ends were cut back, 0 bases at V and 7 bases at J, with 15 bases in the middle. CDR3 size: 15 residues. From germline, CDR1 is LNHNV and CDR2 YYDKDF (reference sequence). CDR3 sequence: CATSRDPLSISGYTF. For the CDR3, the DNA is TGTGCCACCAGCAGAGATCCCCTCTCTATCTCTGGCTACACCTTC.

This chain uses TRBV4-1 with TRBJ2-5; 8 bases map to TRBD2. The junction had 10 bases not matched to a gene; V was cut back by 0 bases and J by 7 bases. The length of the CDR3 is 16 residues. The V gene's germline CDR1 is MGHRA and CDR2 YSYEKL. CDR3: CASSQDLSGGSGTQYF. The CDR3 coding sequence is TGCGCCAGCAGCCAAGATCTGAGCGGGGGATCAGGGACCCAGTACTTC.

The chain employs TRBV29-1 and TRBJ2-6, with D possibly being TRBD1 (6 bases). V was shortened by 7 bases and J by 0 bases, with 10 bases between the two germline ends. Germline CDR1 and CDR2: SQVTM and ANQGSEA. CDR3 length: 14 amino acids. CDR3 DNA: TGCAGCGCGACAGGAATCTCTGGGGCCAACGTCCTGACTTTC. It translates to CSATGISGANVLTF.

A remark on this clone: Other DNA sequences from this sample encode an identical CDR3 as well. The chain is built from TRBV2 and TRBJ1-6; D is possibly TRBD1 (5 bases). V was clipped by 4 bases and J by 6 bases, with 10 bases between them. The CDR3 runs to 14 residues. Germline V gene data show CDR1 as SNHLY and CDR2 as FYNNEI. CDR3 protein: CASSVGQGNSPLHF. The CDR3 region has the DNA TGTGCCAGCAGTGTAGGGCAGGGTAATTCACCCCTCCACTTT.

This clone was found once. The rearrangement links TRBV4-1 to TRBJ2-4; TRBD2 agrees at 7 bases. Germline CDR1 and CDR2: MGHRA and YSYEKL. The CDR3 contains 17 residues. With 1 base clipped from V and 1 base from J, the junction kept 7 bases outside the gene matches. The CDR3 DNA sequence: TGCGCCAGCAGCCAAGGACTAGCCGATTCTGCCAAAAACATTCAGTACTTC. Residues: CASSQGLADSAKNIQYF.

J is TRBJ2-5 and V is TRBV9; a possible D gene is TRBD1 (5 bases). This CDR3 is 15 amino acids long. Deletions cut 1 base from V and 8 bases from J, with 18 bases between. CDR1 and CDR2 (germline): SGDLS, YYNGEE. In DNA, the CDR3 is TGTGCCAGCAGCGTATCCCCCTCGCCCCAGGGAACCCAGTACTTC. This gives the protein CASSVSPSPQGTQYF.